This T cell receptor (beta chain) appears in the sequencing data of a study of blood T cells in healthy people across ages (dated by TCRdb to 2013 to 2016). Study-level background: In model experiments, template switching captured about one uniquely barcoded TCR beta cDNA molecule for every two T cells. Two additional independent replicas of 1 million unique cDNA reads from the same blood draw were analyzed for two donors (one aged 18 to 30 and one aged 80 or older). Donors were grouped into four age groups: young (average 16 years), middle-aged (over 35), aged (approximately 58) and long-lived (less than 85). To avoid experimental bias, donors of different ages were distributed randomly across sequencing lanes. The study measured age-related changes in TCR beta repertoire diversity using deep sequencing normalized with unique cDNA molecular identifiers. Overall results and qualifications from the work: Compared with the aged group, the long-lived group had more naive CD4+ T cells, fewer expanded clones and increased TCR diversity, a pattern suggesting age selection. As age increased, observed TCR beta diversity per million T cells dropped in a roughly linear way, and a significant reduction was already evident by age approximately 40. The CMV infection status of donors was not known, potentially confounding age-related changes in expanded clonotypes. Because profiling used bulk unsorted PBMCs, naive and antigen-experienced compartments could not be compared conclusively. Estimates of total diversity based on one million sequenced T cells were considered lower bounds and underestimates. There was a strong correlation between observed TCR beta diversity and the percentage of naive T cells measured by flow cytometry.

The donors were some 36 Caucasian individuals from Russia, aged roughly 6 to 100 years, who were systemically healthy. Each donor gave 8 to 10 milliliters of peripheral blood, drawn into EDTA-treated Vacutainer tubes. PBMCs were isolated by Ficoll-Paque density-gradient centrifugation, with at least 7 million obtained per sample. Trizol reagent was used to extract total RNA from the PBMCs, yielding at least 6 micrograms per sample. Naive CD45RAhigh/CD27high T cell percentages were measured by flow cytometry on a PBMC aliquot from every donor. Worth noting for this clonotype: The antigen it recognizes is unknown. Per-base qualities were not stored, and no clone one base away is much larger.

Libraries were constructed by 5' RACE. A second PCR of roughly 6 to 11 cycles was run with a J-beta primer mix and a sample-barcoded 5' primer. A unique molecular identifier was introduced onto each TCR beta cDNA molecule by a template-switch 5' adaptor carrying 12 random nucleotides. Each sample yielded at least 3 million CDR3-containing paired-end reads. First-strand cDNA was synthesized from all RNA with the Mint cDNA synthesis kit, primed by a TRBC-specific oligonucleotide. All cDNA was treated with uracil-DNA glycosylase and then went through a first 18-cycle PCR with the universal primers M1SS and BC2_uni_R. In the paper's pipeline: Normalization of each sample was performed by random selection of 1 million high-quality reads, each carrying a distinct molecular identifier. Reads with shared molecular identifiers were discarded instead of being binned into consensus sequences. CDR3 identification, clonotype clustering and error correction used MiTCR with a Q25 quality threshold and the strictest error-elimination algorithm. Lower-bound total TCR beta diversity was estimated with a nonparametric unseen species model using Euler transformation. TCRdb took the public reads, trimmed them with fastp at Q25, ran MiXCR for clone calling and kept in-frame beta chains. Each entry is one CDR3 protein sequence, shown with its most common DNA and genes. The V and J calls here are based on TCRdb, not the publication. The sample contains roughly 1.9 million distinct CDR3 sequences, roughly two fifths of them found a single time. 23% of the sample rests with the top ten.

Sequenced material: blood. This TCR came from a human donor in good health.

The CDR3 in this case is CASSERQGAGYTF. The DNA is as follows: TGTGCCAGCAGTGAGCGGCAGGGGGCTGGCTACACCTTC. The chain joins TRBV2 to TRBJ1-2, and 8 junctional nucleotides match TRBD1. The CDR3 starts with the cysteine, ends with the phenylalanine, and has 13 residues. CDR3 DNA is the only sequence kept; it has 39 bases, read in frame from the first base. The germline V gene yields SNHLY for CDR1 and FYNNEI for CDR2. The germline V end is reduced by 3 bases and the J end by 7 bases; junction bases left unmatched: 4.